These 11 T cell receptor beta chains were all obtained from the same sample, sequenced in a study of human T cells and chemical hapten exposure. Time point given: patch test 2, 6 weeks after DPC sensitization. This sample's treatment: therapeutic diphenylcyclopropenone sensitization with weekly scalp DPC. TCRdb called the RACE reads again in MiXCR, with one record for every CDR3 protein. The sample holds roughly 380,000 distinct CDR3 sequences, about 6% seen once. The sample was whole blood, taken in connection with sensitization to the hapten diphenylcyclopropenone (DPC). The receptors were sampled from a young woman with alopecia areata. Some clones in this sample may be carry-over from other donors' samples.

The rearrangement uses TRBV4-1 and TRBJ2-6; a weak D match, TRBD2 (5 bases). V was trimmed by 1 base and J by 0 bases, leaving 10 bases between them. CDR3 length: 17 amino acids. CDR1 is MGHRA, CDR2 YSYEKL, per germline. The CDR3 bases are TGCGCCAGCAGCCAAGGGGCAGGACTCTCTGGGGCCAACGTCCTGACTTTC. Its translation is CASSQGAGLSGANVLTF.

This clonotype was observed a few times. This rearrangement joins TRBV11-3 to TRBJ1-6; tentatively, D is TRBD1 (5 bases). The CDR3 covers 14 residues. Trimming removed 5 bases from V and 4 bases from J, with 9 bases in between. Germline values: CDR1 SGHNT, CDR2 YENEEA. Here the CDR3 reads CASSHSGYNSPLHF. The CDR3 DNA sequence: TGTGCCAGCAGCCATTCAGGGTATAATTCACCCCTCCACTTT.

The chain has TRBV5-5 and TRBJ2-6; D unresolved. V was clipped by 0 bases and J by 1 base, with 11 bases between them. Germline CDR1 and CDR2: SGHKS and YYEKEE (reference sequence). The CDR3 loop spans 17 amino acids. CDR3 residues: CASSLGPQKSGANVLTF. The CDR3 DNA follows: TGTGCCAGCAGCTTGGGACCCCAGAAGTCTGGGGCCAACGTCCTGACTTTC.

The table lists this clonotype with many counts. The chain carries TRBV20-1 and TRBJ2-2, with D unresolved. The CDR3 has 15 amino acids. Germline V CDR1 and CDR2: DFQATT, SNEGSKA (reference sequence). V dropped 3 bases and J dropped 0 bases, with 11 bases sitting between them. The CDR3 region has the DNA TGCAGTGCTAGCTTCCGGCAGGCGAACACCGGGGAGCTGTTTTTT. Encoded protein: CSASFRQANTGELFF.

This clonotype was detected many times. The chain employs TRBV7-4 and TRBJ2-5; D is undetermined. Trimming stripped 5 bases from V and 0 bases from J, with 1 base between. This CDR3 has 11 amino acids. Germline assignment: CDR1 SGHVT and CDR2 SQSDAQ. The CDR3 here is CASSDQETQYF. The CDR3, as DNA: TGTGCCAGCAGCGACCAAGAGACCCAGTACTTC.

This clonotype was detected many times. The V call is TRBV4-3, the J call TRBJ2-2; TRBD2 aligns across 9 bases. Trimming took 1 base from V and 2 from J; bases not matched to a gene: 5. Looked up from germline, CDR1 is LGHNA and CDR2 is YSLEER. CDR3 length: 17 amino acids. The CDR3 region is CASSQVSGGGNTGELFF. In DNA form, the CDR3 reads TGCGCCAGCAGCCAAGTTAGCGGGGGAGGTAACACCGGGGAGCTGTTTTTT.

At least ten counts were recorded for this clonotype. This chain joins TRBV7-9 and TRBJ2-7; 10 bases match TRBD1. This CDR3 comprises 15 residues. The trim removed 5 bases at V and 5 bases at J, leaving 9 bases unmatched. The germline gives CDR1 SEHNR, CDR2 FQNEAQ (reference sequence). The CDR3 DNA reads as TGTGCCAGCAGCCCCGGGACAGGGGAAATCGACGAGCAGTACTTC. Translated: CASSPGTGEIDEQYF.

CDR3 amino acids: CASATQDRETQYF. The DNA of the CDR3 is TGTGCTAGTGCTACCCAGGACCGCGAGACCCAGTACTTC. The gene calls are TRBV12-5 and TRBJ2-5; D gene uncertain. V lost 7 bases and J 5 bases, leaving 14 bases between the germline ends. CDR1 and CDR2 (germline): LGHNT, FRNRAP. The CDR3 is 13 residues long. The full variable domain, with the rest looked up from reference TRBV12-5 and TRBJ2-5, is DARVTQTPRHKVTEMGQEVTMRCQPILGHNTVFWYRQTMMQGLELLAYFRNRAPLDDSGMPKDRFSAEMPDATLATLKIQPSEPRDSAVYFCASATQDRETQYFGPGTRLLVL.

This clonotype was observed at least ten times. The chain joins TRBV7-8 to TRBJ2-6, with 7 bases matching TRBD2. The CDR3 is 15 residues long. Germline trimming cut 8 bases from V and 2 bases from J; bases unmatched to any gene: 6. CDR1 and CDR2 from the germline V gene are SGHVS and FQNEAQ. CDR3 loop: CASAIGGAGANVLTF. DNA for the CDR3: TGTGCCAGCGCTATTGGGGGGGCTGGGGCCAACGTCCTGACTTTC. The entire variable domain, with the rest obtained from reference TRBV7-8 and TRBJ2-6, is as follows: GAGVSQSPRYKVAKRGQDVALRCDPISGHVSLFWYQQALGQGPEFLTYFQNEAQLDKSGLPSDRFFAERPEGSVSTLKIQRTQQEDSAVYLCASAIGGAGANVLTFGAGSRLTVL.

The chain couples TRBV7-2 to TRBJ1-2; D remains unclear. Germline V gene data show CDR1 as SGHTA and CDR2 as FQGNSA. Trimming took 1 base from V and 8 from J, leaving 11 bases between them. The CDR3 totals 13 residues. The CDR3 spells CASSLGRSGGYTF. In DNA form, the CDR3 reads TGTGCCAGCAGCTTAGGCAGGTCCGGCGGCTACACCTTC. The entire variable domain, with the rest obtained from reference TRBV7-2 and TRBJ1-2, is as follows: GAGVSQSPSNKVTEKGKDVELRCDPISGHTALYWYRQSLGQGLEFLIYFQGNSAPDKSGLPSDRFSAERTGGSVSTLTIQRTQQEDSAVYLCASSLGRSGGYTFGSGTRLTVV.

Only a few counts were recorded for this clonotype. The rearrangement links TRBV7-3 to TRBJ1-2; TRBD1 is a possible D gene (6 bases). Germline V gene lookup returns CDR1 SGHTA and CDR2 FQGTGA. The CDR3 is made up of 14 amino acids. V lost 5 bases and J 8 bases, leaving 18 bases between the germline ends. CDR3 nucleotide sequence: TGTGCCAGCAGCCCCGGGGGGCAGGGCGGCGGCTACACCTTC. Amino acid sequence: CASSPGGQGGGYTF.